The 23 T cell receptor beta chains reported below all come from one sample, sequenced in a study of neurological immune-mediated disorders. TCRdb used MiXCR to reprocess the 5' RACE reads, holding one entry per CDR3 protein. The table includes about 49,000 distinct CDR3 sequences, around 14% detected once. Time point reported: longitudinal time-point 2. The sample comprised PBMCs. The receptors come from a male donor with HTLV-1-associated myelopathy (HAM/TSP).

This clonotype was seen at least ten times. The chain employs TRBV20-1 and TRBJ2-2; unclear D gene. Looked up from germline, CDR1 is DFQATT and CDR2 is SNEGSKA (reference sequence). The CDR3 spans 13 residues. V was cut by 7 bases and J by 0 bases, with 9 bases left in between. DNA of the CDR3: TGCAGTGGAAAGTTCGCGAACACCGGGGAGCTGTTTTTT. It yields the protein CSGKFANTGELFF.

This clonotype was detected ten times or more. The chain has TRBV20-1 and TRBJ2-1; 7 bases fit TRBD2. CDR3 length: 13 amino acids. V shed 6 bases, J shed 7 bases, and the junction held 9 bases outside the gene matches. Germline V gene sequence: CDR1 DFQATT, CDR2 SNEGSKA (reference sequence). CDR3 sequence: CSARDREVNEQFF. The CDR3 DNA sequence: TGCAGTGCAAGGGACCGGGAGGTGAATGAGCAGTTCTTC.

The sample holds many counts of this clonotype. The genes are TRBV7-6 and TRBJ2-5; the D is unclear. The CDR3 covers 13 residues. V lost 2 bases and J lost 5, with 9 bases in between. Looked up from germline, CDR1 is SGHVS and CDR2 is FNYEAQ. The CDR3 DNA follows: TGTGCCAGCAGCTTACGGGCGTCCGAGACCCAGTACTTC. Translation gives CASSLRASETQYF. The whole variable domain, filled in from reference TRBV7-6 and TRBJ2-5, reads GAGVSQSPRYKVTKRGQDVALRCDPISGHVSLYWYRQALGQGPEFLTYFNYEAQQDKSGLPNDRFSAERPEGSISTLTIQRTEQRDSAMYRCASSLRASETQYFGPGTRLLVL.

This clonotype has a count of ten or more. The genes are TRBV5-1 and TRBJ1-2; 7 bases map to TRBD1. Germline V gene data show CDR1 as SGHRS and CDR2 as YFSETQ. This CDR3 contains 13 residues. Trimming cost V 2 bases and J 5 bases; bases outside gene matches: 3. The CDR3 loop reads CASSLDREYGYTF. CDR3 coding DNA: TGCGCCAGCAGCTTAGACAGGGAGTATGGCTACACCTTC.

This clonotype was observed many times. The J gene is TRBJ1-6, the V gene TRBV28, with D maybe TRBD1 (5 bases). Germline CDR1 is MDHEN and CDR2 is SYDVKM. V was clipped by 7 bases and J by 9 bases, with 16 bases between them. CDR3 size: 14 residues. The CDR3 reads CASKAGTGPSPLHF. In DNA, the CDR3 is TGTGCCAGCAAGGCGGGAACAGGTCCTTCACCCCTCCACTTT.

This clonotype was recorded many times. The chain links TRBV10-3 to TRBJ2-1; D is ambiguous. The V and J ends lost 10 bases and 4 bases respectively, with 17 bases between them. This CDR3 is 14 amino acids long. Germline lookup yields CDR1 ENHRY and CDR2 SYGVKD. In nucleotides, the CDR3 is TGTGCCACCAACAACCCCGACGGATACAATGAGCAGTTCTTC. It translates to CATNNPDGYNEQFF.

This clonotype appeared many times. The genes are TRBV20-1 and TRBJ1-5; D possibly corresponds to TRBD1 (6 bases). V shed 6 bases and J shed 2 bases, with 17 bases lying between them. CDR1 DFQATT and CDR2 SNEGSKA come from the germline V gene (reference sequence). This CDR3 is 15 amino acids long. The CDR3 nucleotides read TGCAGTGCCAACCGGGGGGCGGCTGGCAATCAGCCCCAGCATTTT. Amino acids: CSANRGAAGNQPQHF.

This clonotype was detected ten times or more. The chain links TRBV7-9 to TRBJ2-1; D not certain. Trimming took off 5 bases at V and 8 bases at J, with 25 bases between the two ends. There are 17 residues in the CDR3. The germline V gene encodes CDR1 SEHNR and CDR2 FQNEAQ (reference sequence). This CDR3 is CASSPRGGVSVQYEQFF. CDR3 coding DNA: TGTGCCAGCAGCCCGAGAGGTGGAGTCTCAGTACAATATGAGCAGTTCTTC. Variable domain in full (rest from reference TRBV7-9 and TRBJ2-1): DTGVSQNPRHKITKRGQNVTFRCDPISEHNRLYWYRQTLGQGPEFLTYFQNEAQLEKSRLLSDRFSAERPKGSFSTLEIQRTEQGDSAMYLCASSPRGGVSVQYEQFFGPGTRLTVL.

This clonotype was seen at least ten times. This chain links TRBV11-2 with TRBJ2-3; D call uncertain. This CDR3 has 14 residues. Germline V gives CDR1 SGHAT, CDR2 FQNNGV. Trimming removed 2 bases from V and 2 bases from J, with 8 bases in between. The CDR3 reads CASSLNGLTDTQYF. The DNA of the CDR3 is TGTGCCAGCAGCTTAAATGGTCTCACAGATACGCAGTATTTT.

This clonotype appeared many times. The CDR3 DNA reads as TGTGCCAGCAGCTCAGGGGGGATGAACACTGAAGCTTTCTTT. It translates to CASSSGGMNTEAFF. The chain links TRBV7-9 to TRBJ1-1; 7 positions match TRBD1. Germline loops: CDR1 SEHNR, CDR2 FQNEAQ (reference sequence). V gave up 4 bases and J gave up 0 bases; unmatched junction bases: 2. The CDR3 loop spans 14 amino acids.

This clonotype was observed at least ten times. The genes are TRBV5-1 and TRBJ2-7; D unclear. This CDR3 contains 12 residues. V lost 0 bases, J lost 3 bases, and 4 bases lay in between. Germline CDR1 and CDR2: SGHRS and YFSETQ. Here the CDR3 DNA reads TGCGCCAGCAGCTTGGGTAACTACGAGCAGTACTTC. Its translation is CASSLGNYEQYF.

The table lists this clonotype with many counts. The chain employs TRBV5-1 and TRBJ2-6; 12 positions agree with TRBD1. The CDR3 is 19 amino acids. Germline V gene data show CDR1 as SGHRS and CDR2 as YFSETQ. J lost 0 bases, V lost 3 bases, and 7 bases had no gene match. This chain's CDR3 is CASSSLGTGGLSGANVLTF. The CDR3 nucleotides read TGCGCCAGCAGCTCTCTAGGGACAGGGGGCCTCTCTGGGGCCAACGTCCTGACTTTC.

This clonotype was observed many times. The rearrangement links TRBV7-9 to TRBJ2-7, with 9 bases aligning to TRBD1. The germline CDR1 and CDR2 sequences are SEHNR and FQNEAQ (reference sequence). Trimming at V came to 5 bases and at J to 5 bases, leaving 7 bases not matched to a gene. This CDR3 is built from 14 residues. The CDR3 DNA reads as TGTGCCAGCAGCCGAGAAGGGACAGGGAACGAGCAGTACTTC. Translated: CASSREGTGNEQYF.

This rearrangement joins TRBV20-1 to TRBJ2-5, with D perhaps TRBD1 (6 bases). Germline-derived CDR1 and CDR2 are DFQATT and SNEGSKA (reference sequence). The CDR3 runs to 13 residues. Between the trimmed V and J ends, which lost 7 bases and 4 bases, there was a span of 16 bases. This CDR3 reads CSEQGPGGETQYF. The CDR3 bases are TGCAGTGAACAGGGCCCTGGAGGAGAGACCCAGTACTTC.

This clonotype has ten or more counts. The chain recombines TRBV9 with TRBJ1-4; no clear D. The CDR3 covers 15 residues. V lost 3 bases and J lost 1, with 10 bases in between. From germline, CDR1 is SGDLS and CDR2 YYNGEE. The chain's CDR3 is CASSAEGRTNEKLFF. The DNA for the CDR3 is TGTGCCAGCAGCGCAGAGGGCCGAACTAATGAAAAACTGTTTTTT.

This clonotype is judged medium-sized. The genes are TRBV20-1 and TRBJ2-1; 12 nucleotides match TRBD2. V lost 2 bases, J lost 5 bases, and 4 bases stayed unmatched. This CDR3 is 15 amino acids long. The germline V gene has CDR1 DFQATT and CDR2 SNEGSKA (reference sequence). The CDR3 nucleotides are TGCAGTGCTAGACTAGCGGGGGGGCCAGACAATGAGCAGTTCTTC. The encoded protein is CSARLAGGPDNEQFF.

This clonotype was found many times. The CDR3 nucleotides read TGCAGTGCTAGAGACGGACAGGGGCAACCCGGGGAGCTGTTTTTT. Protein sequence: CSARDGQGQPGELFF. The chain links TRBV20-1 to TRBJ2-2; 9 bases match TRBD1. Germline CDR1 reads DFQATT; CDR2 reads SNEGSKA (reference sequence). The trim removed 0 bases at V and 6 bases at J, leaving 5 bases unmatched. The CDR3 has 15 residues.

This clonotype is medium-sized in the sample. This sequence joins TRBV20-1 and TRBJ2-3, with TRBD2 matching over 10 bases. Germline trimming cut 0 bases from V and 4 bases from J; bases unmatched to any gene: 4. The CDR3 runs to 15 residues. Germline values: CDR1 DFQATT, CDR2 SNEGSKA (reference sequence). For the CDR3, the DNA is TGCAGTGCTAGAGATACTAGCGGGGAAGCAGATACGCAGTATTTT. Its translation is CSARDTSGEADTQYF.

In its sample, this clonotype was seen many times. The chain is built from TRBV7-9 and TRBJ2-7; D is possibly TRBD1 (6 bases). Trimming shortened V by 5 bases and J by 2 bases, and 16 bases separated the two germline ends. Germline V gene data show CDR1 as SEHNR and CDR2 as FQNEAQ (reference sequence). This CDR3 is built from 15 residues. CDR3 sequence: CASSPLGTSTYEQYF. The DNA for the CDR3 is TGTGCCAGCAGCCCCCTCGGGACATCCACCTACGAGCAGTACTTC.

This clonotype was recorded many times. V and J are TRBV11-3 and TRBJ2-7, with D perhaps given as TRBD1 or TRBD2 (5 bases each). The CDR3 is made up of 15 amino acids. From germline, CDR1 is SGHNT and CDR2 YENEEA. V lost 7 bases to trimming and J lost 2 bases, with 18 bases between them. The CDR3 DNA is TGTGCCAGCACCGACCGGGACCGCCACCCCTACGAGCAGTACTTC. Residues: CASTDRDRHPYEQYF.

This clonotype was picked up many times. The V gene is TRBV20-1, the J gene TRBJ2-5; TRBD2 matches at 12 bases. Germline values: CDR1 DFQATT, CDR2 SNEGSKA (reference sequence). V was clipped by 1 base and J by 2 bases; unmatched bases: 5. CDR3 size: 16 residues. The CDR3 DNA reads TGCAGTGCTAGAGGACTAGCGGGGGTGCTGCAAGAGACCCAGTACTTC. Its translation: CSARGLAGVLQETQYF.

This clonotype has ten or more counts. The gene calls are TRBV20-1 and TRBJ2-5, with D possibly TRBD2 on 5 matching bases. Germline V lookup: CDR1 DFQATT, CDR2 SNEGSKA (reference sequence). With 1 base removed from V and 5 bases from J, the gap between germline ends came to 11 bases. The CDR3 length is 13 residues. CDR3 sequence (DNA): TGCAGTGCTAGAGGAATGACTACGGAGACCCAGTACTTC. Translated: CSARGMTTETQYF.

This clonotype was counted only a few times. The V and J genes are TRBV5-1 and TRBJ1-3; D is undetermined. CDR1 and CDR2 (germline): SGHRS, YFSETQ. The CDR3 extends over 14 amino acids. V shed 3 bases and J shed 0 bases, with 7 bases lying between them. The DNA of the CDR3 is TGCGCCAGCAGCTCTCTCAGCTCTGGAAACACCATATATTTT. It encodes CASSSLSSGNTIYF.